These 9 T cell receptor beta chains were all obtained from the same sample, sequenced in a study of blood T cells in healthy people across ages (dated by TCRdb to about 2015). Library prep was done by 5' RACE. Sequencing was carried out with an Illumina HiSeq 2500. A second PCR of 7 to 11 cycles was performed with a sample-barcoded 5' primer and a J-beta primer mix. TCRdb redid the processing of the public reads, applying fastp at Q25 and MiXCR, and retained in-frame beta chains. Entries are consolidated by CDR3 protein sequence, retaining the most common genes and DNA. For this sample the table gives fewer than 750,000 distinct CDR3 sequences, of which about 51% were detected only once. Together, the top ten hold about 13% of the sample. Sequences were obtained from blood. The receptor set was obtained from a woman of 80 years or more in good health.

To note about this clonotype: This may stem from a read error, because a much larger clone lies one nucleotide away. This chain joins TRBV20-1 and TRBJ2-5, with no clear D. Germline-derived CDR1 and CDR2 are DFQATT and SNEGSKA (reference sequence). V was cut by 0 bases and J by 11 bases, with 13 bases left in between. The CDR3 length is 12 residues. DNA of the CDR3: TGCAGTGCTAGAGATTCGACCAGGTGGCAGTACTTC. It is translated as CSARDSTRWQYF.

Many counts were recorded for this clonotype. The chain recombines TRBV20-1 with TRBJ2-7; tentatively, D is TRBD1 (5 bases). V lost 4 bases to trimming and J lost 6 bases, with 19 bases between them. The germline gives CDR1 DFQATT, CDR2 SNEGSKA (reference sequence). The CDR3 length is 14 residues. The CDR3 sequence is CSAILPKTAGEQYF. CDR3 bases: TGCAGTGCTATCCTCCCGAAGACAGCTGGCGAGCAGTACTTC.

The chain is built from TRBV19 and TRBJ2-1; D remains ambiguous. Per the germline V gene, CDR1 is LNHDA and CDR2 is SQIVND (reference sequence). The ends were cut back, 3 bases at V and 12 bases at J, with 9 bases in the middle. CDR3 size: 11 residues. The CDR3 protein is CASSIQGVQFF. For the CDR3, the DNA is TGTGCCAGTAGTATCCAAGGAGTGCAGTTCTTC.

The chain employs TRBV13 and TRBJ2-1; D might be TRBD1 (6 bases). This CDR3 region has 16 residues. V was clipped by 5 bases and J by 7 bases, with 21 bases between them. Germline lookup yields CDR1 PRHDT and CDR2 FYEKMQ (reference sequence). CDR3 sequence (DNA): TGTGCCAGCAGCGGGCCACAGGGTTTCGACTGGAATGAGCAGTTCTTC. Translation gives CASSGPQGFDWNEQFF. Full variable domain (missing parts from reference TRBV13 and TRBJ2-1): AAGVIQSPRHLIKEKRETATLKCYPIPRHDTVYWYQQGPGQDPQFLISFYEKMQSDKGSIPDRFSAQQFSDYHSELNMSSLELGDSALYFCASSGPQGFDWNEQFFGPGTRLTVL.

On this clonotype itself: Germline and junction disagree at one end, which may indicate a read error. The chain links TRBV27 to TRBJ2-3; D unresolved. This CDR3 has 18 amino acids. Germline lookup yields CDR1 MNHEY and CDR2 SMNVEV (reference sequence). The CDR3: CASSLLPSSTLNTDTQYF. The CDR3 DNA reads TGTGCCAGTAGTTTATTACCCTCATCCACACTCAACACAGATACGCAGTATTTT.

This clonotype was detected a few times. This may stem from a read error, because a much larger clone lies one nucleotide away. V is TRBV6-6 and J is TRBJ1-4; D may be TRBD1 (6 bases). The CDR3 is 14 amino acids. The germline gives CDR1 MNHNY, CDR2 SVGAGI (reference sequence). V shed 5 bases and J shed 8 bases, with 15 bases lying between them. The CDR3 loop is CASSPRGGGEKLFF. For the CDR3, the DNA is TGTGCCAGCAGTCCCCGCGGGGGCGGAGAAAAACTGTTTTTT.

V and J are TRBV13 and TRBJ2-1; 10 bases match TRBD2. Germline CDR1 is PRHDT and CDR2 is FYEKMQ (reference sequence). Trimming at V came to 4 bases and at J to 5 bases, leaving 14 bases not matched to a gene. This CDR3 comprises 18 residues. CDR3 region: CASSSYSGTSARHNEQFF. CDR3 DNA: TGTGCCAGCAGCTCATACTCCGGGACTAGCGCCCGGCACAATGAGCAGTTCTTC.

The sample holds many counts of this clonotype. V usage is TRBV7-2 and J usage is TRBJ1-2, with 12 positions matching TRBD1. Germline assignment: CDR1 SGHTA and CDR2 FQGNSA. The CDR3 runs to 15 residues. Losses at the gene ends were 5 bases for V and 4 bases for J; bases not matched to a gene: 5. The DNA for the CDR3 is TGTGCCAGCAGCCCCGGGACAGGGGGCGCCTATGGCTACACCTTC. Its protein is CASSPGTGGAYGYTF.

This clonotype was seen a handful of times. V is TRBV3-1 and J is TRBJ1-5; tentative D call: TRBD1 (6 bases). CDR1 and CDR2 from the germline V gene are LGHDT and YNNKEL (reference sequence). CDR3 size: 13 residues. Trimming removed 1 base from V and 7 bases from J, with 8 bases in between. The CDR3 sequence: CASSQGGHQPQHF. CDR3 nucleotides: TGTGCCAGCAGCCAAGGGGGGCACCAGCCCCAGCATTTT.